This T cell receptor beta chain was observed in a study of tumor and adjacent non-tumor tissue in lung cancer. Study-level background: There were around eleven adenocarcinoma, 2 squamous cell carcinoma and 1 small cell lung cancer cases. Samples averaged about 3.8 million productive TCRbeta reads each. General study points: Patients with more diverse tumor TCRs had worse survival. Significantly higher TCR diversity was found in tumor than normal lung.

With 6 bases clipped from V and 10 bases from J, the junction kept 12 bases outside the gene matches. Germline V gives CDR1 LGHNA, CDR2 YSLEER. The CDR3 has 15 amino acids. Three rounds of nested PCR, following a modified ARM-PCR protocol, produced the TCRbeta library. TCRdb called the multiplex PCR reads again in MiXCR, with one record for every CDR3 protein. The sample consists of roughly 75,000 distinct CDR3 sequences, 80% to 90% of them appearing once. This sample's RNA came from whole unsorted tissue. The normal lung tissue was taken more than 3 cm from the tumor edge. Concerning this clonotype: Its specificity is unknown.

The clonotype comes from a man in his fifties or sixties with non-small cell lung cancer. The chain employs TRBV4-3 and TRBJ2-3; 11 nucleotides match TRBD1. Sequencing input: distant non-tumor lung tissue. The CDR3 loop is CASSLGTGGSDAQYF. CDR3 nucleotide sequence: TGCGCCAGCAGTCTTGGGACAGGGGGGTCGGATGCGCAGTATTTT.